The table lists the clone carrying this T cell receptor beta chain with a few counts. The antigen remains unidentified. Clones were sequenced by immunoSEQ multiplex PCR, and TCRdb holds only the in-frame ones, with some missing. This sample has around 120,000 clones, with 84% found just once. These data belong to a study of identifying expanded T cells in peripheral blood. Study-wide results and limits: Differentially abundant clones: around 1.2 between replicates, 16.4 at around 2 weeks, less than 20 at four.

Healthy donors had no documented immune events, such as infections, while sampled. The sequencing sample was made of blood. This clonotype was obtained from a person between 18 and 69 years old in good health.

The CDR3 here is CASSEGAQGTEAFF. The CDR3 DNA reads TGTGCCAGCAGTGAAGGGGCCCAAGGGACTGAAGCTTTCTTT. This chain joins TRBV2 and TRBJ1-1, with D uncertain. The germline V gene encodes CDR1 SNHLY and CDR2 FYNNEI. Between the trimmed V and J ends, which lost 1 base and 5 bases, there was a span of 11 bases. The CDR3 runs 14 residues.